The 10 T cell receptor beta chains presented below share a single source sample, sequenced in a study of CD8+ T cells in alopecia areata (dated by TCRdb to about 2018). The treatment or condition label here, explained by the study, means: oral pan-JAK inhibitor, 5-10 mg twice daily. Libraries were prepared through the immunoSEQ multiplex PCR assay. RNA was extracted from all samples and reverse transcribed into cDNA as template for TCR sequencing. What TCRdb holds here is the immuneACCESS table cut down to in-frame rearrangements. Part of the clones is not present; checked against another copy, under half of the missing clones reflect an unresolved V gene, and the others are unexplained. Across this sample there are 150,000 to 200,000 clones, with about 65% seen only once. Clones ranked in the top ten supply roughly 1.3% of the sample. Source: CD4+ T cells sorted from blood, taken around week 49, from a patient treated with tofacitinib. Receptor source: a human donor with alopecia areata.

This clone was observed a few times. The chain has TRBV7-2 and TRBJ2-7; no clear D gene. There are 15 residues in the CDR3. Trimming left V 3 bases short and J 1 base short, with 13 bases between. Germline lookup yields CDR1 SGHTA and CDR2 FQGNSA. CDR3 in DNA: TGTGCCAGCAGCTTTACGGGCCGACCGTCCTACGAGCAGTACTTC. The encoded protein is CASSFTGRPSYEQYF.

The chain employs TRBV4-3 and TRBJ1-1; D is unresolved. Trimming took off 2 bases at V and 0 bases at J, with 4 bases between the two ends. The CDR3 totals 13 residues. Per germline, CDR1 LGHNA and CDR2 YSLEER. The CDR3 DNA reads as TGCGCCAGCAGCCAACGCTTGAACACTGAAGCTTTCTTT. The encoded protein is CASSQRLNTEAFF.

The chain employs TRBV7-3 and TRBJ2-3; D remains unclear. CDR1 and CDR2 from the germline V gene are SGHTA and FQGTGA. V was cut by 2 bases and J by 1 base, with 10 bases left in between. The CDR3 is made up of 15 amino acids. The CDR3 nucleotides read TGTGCCAGCAGCTTAGGTGTCAGTCGCACAGATACGCAGTATTTT. It codes for CASSLGVSRTDTQYF.

This clone occurred many times. The CDR3 bases are TGCGCCAGCAGCCAAAGGCGGGAAAAACTGTTTTTT. Protein sequence: CASSQRREKLFF. V gene TRBV4-3 combines with J gene TRBJ1-4; D is unresolved. CDR3 size: 12 residues. V was shortened by 2 bases and J by 8 bases, with 6 bases between the two germline ends. The V gene's germline CDR1 is LGHNA and CDR2 YSLEER.

The CDR3 DNA follows: TGCGCCAGCAGCCCCCCGGACAGGGTTGGAGAGACCCAGTACTTC. This sequence encodes CASSPPDRVGETQYF. This chain links TRBV4-1 with TRBJ2-5, with 8 bases identical to TRBD1. Unmatched junction bases numbered 8, after V lost 4 bases and J lost 4 bases. CDR1 and CDR2 from the germline V gene are MGHRA and YSYEKL. The CDR3 is made up of 15 amino acids.

V is TRBV7-8 and J is TRBJ2-7; D may be TRBD2 (5 bases). Germline loops: CDR1 SGHVS, CDR2 FQNEAQ. Trimming cost V 1 base and J 3 bases, with 7 bases left between them. The CDR3 has 13 residues. CDR3 in amino acids: CASSLDGLYEQYF. The CDR3 DNA reads TGTGCCAGCAGCTTAGATGGACTCTACGAGCAGTACTTC.

The rearrangement joins TRBV27 to TRBJ2-5; D may correspond to TRBD1 or TRBD2 (6 bases each). The CDR3 contains 13 residues. The V end was cut by 2 bases, the J end by 9 bases, with 13 bases between. The germline gives CDR1 MNHEY, CDR2 SMNVEV (reference sequence). Here the CDR3 reads CASSLRGGIAQYF. CDR3 in DNA: TGTGCCAGCAGTTTAAGAGGGGGGATTGCCCAGTACTTC.

This clone occurred a few times. The rearrangement uses TRBV11-2 and TRBJ2-7, with D perhaps given as TRBD1 or TRBD2 (6 bases each). Trimming stripped 5 bases from V and 7 bases from J, with 15 bases between. Germline values: CDR1 SGHAT, CDR2 FQNNGV. CDR3 size: 13 residues. In DNA, the CDR3 is TGTGCCAGCAGCCCGCAACAGGGAGGTGAGCAGTACTTC. Translated, it gives CASSPQQGGEQYF. Filled out from reference TRBV11-2 and TRBJ2-7, the complete variable domain reads EAGVAQSPRYKIIEKRQSVAFWCNPISGHATLYWYQQILGQGPKLLIQFQNNGVVDDSQLPKDRFSAERLKGVDSTLKIQPAKLEDSAVYLCASSPQQGGEQYFGPGTRLTVT.

The V gene is TRBV2, the J gene TRBJ2-3; 7 positions agree with TRBD1. CDR1 is SNHLY, CDR2 FYNNEI, per germline. J lost 2 bases, V lost 3 bases, and 5 bases had no gene match. CDR3 size: 15 residues. The CDR3 sequence is CASSDGTATTDTQYF. The CDR3 bases are TGTGCCAGCAGTGATGGGACAGCCACCACAGATACGCAGTATTTT.

The rearrangement joins TRBV9 to TRBJ1-6; TRBD1 matches at 10 bases. CDR3 length: 15 amino acids. Germline V gene lookup returns CDR1 SGDLS and CDR2 YYNGEE. Germline trimming cut 0 bases from V and 8 bases from J; bases unmatched to any gene: 2. CDR3 DNA sequence: TGTGCCAGCAGCGTAGCTGACAGGGGGCATTCACCCCTCCACTTT. Translated: CASSVADRGHSPLHF.